A single sample gave rise to the 2 T cell receptor beta chains below, sequenced in a study of metastatic and nonmetastatic thyroid tumors. Thyroid surgery was preceded by no treatment in any patient. TCRdb re-called the PCR reads via MiXCR. In the table there are fewer than 40,000 clones, around 32% of which are singletons. Sequenced input: blood. The source of these receptors is a female donor with papillary thyroid cancer or a benign thyroid nodule (not recorded which). Some clones in this sample may be carry-over from other donors' samples.

In its sample, this clone was seen many times. Distinct nucleotide sequences in the sample also encode this CDR3. The chain employs TRBV30 and TRBJ2-5, with D tentatively TRBD1 (6 bases). This CDR3 region has 12 residues. Looked up from germline, CDR1 is GTSNPN and CDR2 is SVGIG (reference sequence). Trimming took 3 bases from V and 5 from J, leaving 10 bases between them. CDR3 in amino acids: CAWSTGSETQYF. As DNA, the CDR3 is TGTGCCTGGAGCACAGGGAGCGAGACCCAGTACTTC.

In this sample, this clone turned up many times. A much larger clone differs by one base, so this may be a read error. The conserved closing phenylalanine or tryptophan is absent in this CDR3, likely reflecting a read error. CDR3 sequence reads: CASTPAGGDNGYTS. The CDR3 coding sequence is TGTGCCTCCACGCCCGCAGGGGGTGATAATGGCTACACCTCC. V usage is TRBV10-3 and J usage is TRBJ1-2; 7 positions match TRBD1. CDR1 is ENHRY, CDR2 SYGVKD, per germline. The CDR3 has 14 amino acids. The V and J ends lost 11 bases and 6 bases, in that order; junction bases with no gene match: 15.